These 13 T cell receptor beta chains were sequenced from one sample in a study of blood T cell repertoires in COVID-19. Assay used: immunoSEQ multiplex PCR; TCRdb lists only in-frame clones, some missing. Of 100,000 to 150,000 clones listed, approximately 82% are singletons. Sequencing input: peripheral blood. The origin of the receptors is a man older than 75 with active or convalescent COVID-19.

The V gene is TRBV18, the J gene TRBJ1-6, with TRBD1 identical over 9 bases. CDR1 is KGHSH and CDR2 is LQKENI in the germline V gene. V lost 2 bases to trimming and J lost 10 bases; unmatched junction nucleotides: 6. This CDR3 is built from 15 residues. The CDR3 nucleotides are TGTGCCAGCTCACCATCAACAGGGGGCCGATCACCCCTCCACTTT. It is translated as CASSPSTGGRSPLHF.

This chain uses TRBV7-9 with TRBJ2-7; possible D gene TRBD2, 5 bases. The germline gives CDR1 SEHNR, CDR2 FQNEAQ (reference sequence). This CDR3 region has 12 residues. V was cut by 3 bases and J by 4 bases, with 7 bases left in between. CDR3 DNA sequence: TGTGCCAGCAGCTTGACGGGGTACGAGCAGTACTTC. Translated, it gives CASSLTGYEQYF.

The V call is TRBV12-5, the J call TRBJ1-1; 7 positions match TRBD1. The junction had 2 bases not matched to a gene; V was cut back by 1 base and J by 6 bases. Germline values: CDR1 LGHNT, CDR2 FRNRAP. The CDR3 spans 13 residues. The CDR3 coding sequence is TGTGCTAGTGGTTTGGACAGGGGCCCTGAAGCTTTCTTT. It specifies CASGLDRGPEAFF.

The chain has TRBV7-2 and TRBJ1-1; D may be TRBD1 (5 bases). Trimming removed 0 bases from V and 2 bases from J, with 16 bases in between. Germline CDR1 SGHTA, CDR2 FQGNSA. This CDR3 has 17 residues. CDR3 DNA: TGTGCCAGCAGCTTAGCCCCCTCCGACAGCTTTAACACTGAAGCTTTCTTT. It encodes CASSLAPSDSFNTEAFF.

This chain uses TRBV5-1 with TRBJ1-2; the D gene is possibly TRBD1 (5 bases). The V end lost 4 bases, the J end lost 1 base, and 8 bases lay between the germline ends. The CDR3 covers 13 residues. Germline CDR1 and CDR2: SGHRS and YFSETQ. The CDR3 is CASSKDSNYGYTF. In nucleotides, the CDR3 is TGCGCCAGCAGCAAAGACAGTAACTATGGCTACACCTTC.

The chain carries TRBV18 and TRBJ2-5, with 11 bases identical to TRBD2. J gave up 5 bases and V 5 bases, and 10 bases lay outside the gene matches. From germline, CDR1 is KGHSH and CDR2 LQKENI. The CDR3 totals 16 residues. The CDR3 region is CASSNNLAGGPETQYF. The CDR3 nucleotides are TGTGCCAGCTCAAACAACTTAGCGGGGGGGCCGGAGACCCAGTACTTC.

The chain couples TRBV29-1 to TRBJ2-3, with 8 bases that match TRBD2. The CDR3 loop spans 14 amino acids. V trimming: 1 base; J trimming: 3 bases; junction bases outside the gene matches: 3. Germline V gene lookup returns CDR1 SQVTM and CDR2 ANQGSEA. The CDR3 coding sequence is TGCAGCGTTGAAGCGGGGGGGTCGACAGATACGCAGTATTTT. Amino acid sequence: CSVEAGGSTDTQYF.

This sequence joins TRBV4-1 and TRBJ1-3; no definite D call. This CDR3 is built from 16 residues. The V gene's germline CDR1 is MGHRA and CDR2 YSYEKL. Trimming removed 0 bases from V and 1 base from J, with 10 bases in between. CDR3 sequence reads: CASSQESGKSGNTIYF. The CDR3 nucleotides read TGCGCCAGCAGCCAAGAGTCCGGGAAATCTGGAAACACCATATATTTT.

The CDR3 here is CATSDRGGPLTDTQYF. The DNA of the CDR3 is TGTGCCACCAGTGACCGAGGAGGACCCCTTACAGATACGCAGTATTTT. The chain joins TRBV24-1 to TRBJ2-3, with D perhaps TRBD2 (5 bases). The CDR3 is made up of 16 amino acids. Trimming left V 4 bases short and J 3 bases short, with 16 bases between. Germline values: CDR1 KGHDR, CDR2 SFDVKD.

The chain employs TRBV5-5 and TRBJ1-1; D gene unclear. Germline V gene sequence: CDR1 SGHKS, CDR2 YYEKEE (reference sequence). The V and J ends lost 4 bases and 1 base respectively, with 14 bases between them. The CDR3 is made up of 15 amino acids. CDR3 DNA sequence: TGTGCCAGCAGCCCCCAGGCGGGGAAGAACACTGAAGCTTTCTTT. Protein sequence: CASSPQAGKNTEAFF. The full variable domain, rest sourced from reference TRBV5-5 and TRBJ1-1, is DAGVTQSPTHLIKTRGQQVTLRCSPISGHKSVSWYQQVLGQGPQFIFQYYEKEERGRGNFPDRFSARQFPNYSSELNVNALLLGDSALYLCASSPQAGKNTEAFFGQGTRLTVV.

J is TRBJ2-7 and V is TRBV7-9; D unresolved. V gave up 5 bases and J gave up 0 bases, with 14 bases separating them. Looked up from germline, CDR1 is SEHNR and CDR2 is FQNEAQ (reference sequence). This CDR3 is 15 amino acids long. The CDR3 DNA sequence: TGTGCCAGCAGCGCAACCTCGGTTAGCTCCTACGAGCAGTACTTC. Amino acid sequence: CASSATSVSSYEQYF.

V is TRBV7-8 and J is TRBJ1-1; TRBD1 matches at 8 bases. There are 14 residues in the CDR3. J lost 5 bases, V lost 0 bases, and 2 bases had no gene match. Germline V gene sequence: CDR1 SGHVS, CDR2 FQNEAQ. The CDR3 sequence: CASSLAQGATEAFF. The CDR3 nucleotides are TGTGCCAGCAGCTTAGCGCAGGGGGCGACTGAAGCTTTCTTT. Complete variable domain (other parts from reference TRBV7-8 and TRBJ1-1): GAGVSQSPRYKVAKRGQDVALRCDPISGHVSLFWYQQALGQGPEFLTYFQNEAQLDKSGLPSDRFFAERPEGSVSTLKIQRTQQEDSAVYLCASSLAQGATEAFFGQGTRLTVV.

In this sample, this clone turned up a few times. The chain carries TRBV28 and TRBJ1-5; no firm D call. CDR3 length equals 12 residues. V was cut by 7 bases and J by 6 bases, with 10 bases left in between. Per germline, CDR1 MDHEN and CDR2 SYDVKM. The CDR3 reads CASTTGGQPQHF. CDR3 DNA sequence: TGTGCCAGCACTACCGGTGGTCAGCCCCAGCATTTT.